Listed here are 10 T cell receptor beta chains from one sample, sequenced in a study of blood T cell repertoires in COVID-19. Using immunoSEQ multiplex PCR, the repertoire was profiled, and TCRdb retains in-frame clones only, with some absent. The sample contains under 200,000 clones, approximately 82% of which appear only once. The sequenced sample consisted of PBMCs or T cells enriched from blood (not recorded which). Receptors originate from a woman aged 45-60 years in a cohort exposed to, infected with or recovered from COVID-19 (not recorded which).

This rearrangement joins TRBV11-2 to TRBJ1-1, with D unresolved. Germline V gene lookup returns CDR1 SGHAT and CDR2 FQNNGV. Trimming took 7 bases from V and 3 from J, leaving 9 bases between them. The CDR3 loop spans 12 amino acids. In DNA, the CDR3 is TGTGCCAGCACCTCCCCGTACACTGAAGCTTTCTTT. Protein product: CASTSPYTEAFF.

The rearrangement links TRBV7-9 to TRBJ2-1; 8 nucleotides agree with TRBD1. V was pared by 4 bases and J by 5 bases, with 7 bases of the junction left unmatched. The CDR3 runs 15 residues. The germline V gene encodes CDR1 SEHNR and CDR2 FQNEAQ (reference sequence). The DNA of the CDR3 is TGTGCCAGCAGCTCAGGGGACAGGCCAAACAATGAGCAGTTCTTC. This sequence encodes CASSSGDRPNNEQFF.

This sequence joins TRBV28 and TRBJ1-2, with 9 nucleotides matching TRBD1. From germline, CDR1 is MDHEN and CDR2 SYDVKM. Unmatched junction bases numbered 7, after V lost 7 bases and J lost 4 bases. The CDR3 has 14 amino acids. CDR3 in DNA: TGTGCCAGCAACACACAGGGGGCGGGCTATGGCTACACCTTC. This sequence encodes CASNTQGAGYGYTF.

This chain uses TRBV18 with TRBJ2-7; D call uncertain. V was cut by 3 bases and J by 2 bases, with 11 bases left in between. The V gene's germline CDR1 is KGHSH and CDR2 LQKENI. This CDR3 has 14 residues. The chain's CDR3 is CASSPGRNTYEQYF. The CDR3 bases are TGTGCCAGCTCACCGGGCAGGAACACCTACGAGCAGTACTTC.

This sequence joins TRBV5-6 and TRBJ2-7; perhaps TRBD2 as D (7 bases). The V and J ends lost 4 bases and 1 base respectively, with 12 bases between them. The germline gives CDR1 SGHDT, CDR2 YYEEEE. This CDR3 is built from 14 residues. The CDR3 reads CASSPRGGSYEQYF. CDR3 DNA: TGTGCCAGCAGCCCTAGGGGGGGTTCCTACGAGCAGTACTTC.

The chain links TRBV18 to TRBJ1-3, with no clear D. The germline V and J ends were trimmed by 6 bases and 2 bases, with 23 bases remaining between them. This CDR3 contains 18 residues. Germline lookup yields CDR1 KGHSH and CDR2 LQKENI. CDR3 nucleotides: TGTGCCAGCTCCCTGGTGGTAGGAGATGGTGGCACTGGAAACACCATATATTTT. The encoded protein is CASSLVVGDGGTGNTIYF.

This sequence joins TRBV28 and TRBJ1-6; no clear D. Germline CDR1 reads MDHEN; CDR2 reads SYDVKM. Trimming cost V 2 bases and J 8 bases, with 4 bases left between them. The CDR3 is made up of 12 amino acids. CDR3 residues: CASSLEDSPLHF. DNA of the CDR3: TGTGCCAGCAGTTTAGAGGATTCACCCCTCCACTTT.

The chain is built from TRBV2 and TRBJ1-6; the D gene is possibly TRBD1 (5 bases). V lost 5 bases and J lost 10, with 15 bases in between. The CDR3 extends over 14 amino acids. The germline V gene has CDR1 SNHLY and CDR2 FYNNEI. The CDR3 is CASSQGATMSPLHF. CDR3 DNA sequence: TGTGCCAGCAGTCAGGGCGCTACAATGTCACCCCTCCACTTT. Looking up the rest from reference TRBV2 and TRBJ1-6 gives the full variable domain: EPEVTQTPSHQVTQMGQEVILRCVPISNHLYFYWYRQILGQKVEFLVSFYNNEISEKSEIFDDQFSVERPDGSNFTLKIRSTKLEDSAMYFCASSQGATMSPLHFGNGTRLTVT.

This clone came up once. This chain connects TRBV2 to TRBJ1-4; D is possibly TRBD1 (6 bases). The CDR3 has 13 amino acids. Germline V gives CDR1 SNHLY, CDR2 FYNNEI. V lost 6 bases, J lost 1 base, and 6 bases lay in between. CDR3 protein: CASRGGTNEKLFF. As DNA, the CDR3 is TGTGCCAGCAGAGGGGGAACTAATGAAAAACTGTTTTTT. Variable domain in full (rest from reference TRBV2 and TRBJ1-4): EPEVTQTPSHQVTQMGQEVILRCVPISNHLYFYWYRQILGQKVEFLVSFYNNEISEKSEIFDDQFSVERPDGSNFTLKIRSTKLEDSAMYFCASRGGTNEKLFFGSGTQLSVL.

J is TRBJ1-3 and V is TRBV21-1; TRBD1, the D gene given by the table, was not confirmed from the DNA. TRBV21-1 is labeled a pseudogene. The CDR3 contains 15 residues. CDR3 sequence (DNA): TGTGCCAGCAGCGCAGAAGACAGGGAGAGAAACACCATATATTTT. Its protein product is CASSAEDRERNTIYF.